Given below is one T cell receptor beta chain in context. The study ran its PCR with 60 Vbeta and 13 Jbeta primers. The assay was immunoSEQ multiplex PCR, and TCRdb's table has in-frame clones only and misses some. The data contain 200,000 to 300,000 clones, just under 85% of them singletons. This entry comes from a study of cytomegalovirus exposure and HLA in healthy donors. Germline V gives CDR1 MNHEY, CDR2 SVGAGI. The CDR3 spans 14 residues. The ends were cut back, 2 bases at V and 1 base at J, with 8 bases in the middle. Source material: PBMCs. The chain is built from TRBV6-5 and TRBJ1-1; D call uncertain. The clonotype was recovered from a woman aged 40 to 50 in good health and CMV-seropositive. CDR3 coding DNA: TGTGCCAGCAGTTACGAAGGCGGGAACACTGAAGCTTTCTTT. It is translated as CASSYEGGNTEAFF.